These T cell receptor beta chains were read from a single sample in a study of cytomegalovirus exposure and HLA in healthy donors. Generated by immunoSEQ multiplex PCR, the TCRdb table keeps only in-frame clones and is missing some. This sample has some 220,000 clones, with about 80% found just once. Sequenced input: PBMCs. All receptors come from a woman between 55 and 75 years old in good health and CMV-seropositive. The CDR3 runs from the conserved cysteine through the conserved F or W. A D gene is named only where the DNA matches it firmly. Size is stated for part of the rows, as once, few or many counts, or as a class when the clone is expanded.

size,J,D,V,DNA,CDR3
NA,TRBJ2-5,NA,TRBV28,TGTGCCAGCAGCTCGACAGAAGAGACCCAGTACTTC,CASSSTEETQYF
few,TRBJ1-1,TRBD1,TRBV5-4,TGTGCCAGCAGCTCTGCCGACAGGGCGCACACTGAAGCTTTCTTT,CASSSADRAHTEAFF
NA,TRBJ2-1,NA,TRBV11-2,TGTGCCAGCAGCTTAAGTCCGGACTTCTACAATGAGCAGTTCTTC,CASSLSPDFYNEQFF
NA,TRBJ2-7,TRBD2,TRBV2,TGTGCCAGCAATAGCGGGGGGGTCCACGAGCAGTACTTC,CASNSGGVHEQYF
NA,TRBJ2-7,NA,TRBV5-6,TGTGCCAGCAGCTCCCTACAGGGATCCTACGAGCAGTACTTC,CASSSLQGSYEQYF
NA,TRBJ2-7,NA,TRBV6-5,TGTGCCAGCAGAAGACCAAAGGCCGGGACCTACGAGCAGTACTTC,CASRRPKAGTYEQYF
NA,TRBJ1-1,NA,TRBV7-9,TGTGCCAGCAGCTTAGGTGGGGAGGAGGCTGAAGCTTTCTTT,CASSLGGEEAEAFF
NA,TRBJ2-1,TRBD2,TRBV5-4,TGTGCCAGCAGCGCCGGGACTAGCGGGGGGGCCGCTGAGCAGTTCTTC,CASSAGTSGGAAEQFF
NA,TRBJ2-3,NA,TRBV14,TGTGCCAGCAGCCCCATACCCGGGGGGCCTGTTACGCAGTATTTT,CASSPIPGGPVTQYF
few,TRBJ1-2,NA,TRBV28,TGTGCCAGCAGTTTATCCCGGGGAAGGGGAGGTGGCTACACCTTC,CASSLSRGRGGGYTF
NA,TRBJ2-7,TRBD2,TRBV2,TGTGCCAGCACCCCGGAGCGGGAGGACGAGCAGTACTTC,CASTPEREDEQYF
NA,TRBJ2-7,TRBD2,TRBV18,TGTGCCAGCTCACCTAGGACTAGCGGGAGTCTCTACGAGCAGTACTTC,CASSPRTSGSLYEQYF
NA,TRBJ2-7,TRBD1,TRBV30,TGTGCCTGGAGTTGGGCGCAGGGGGTATCCTACGAGCAGTACTTC,CAWSWAQGVSYEQYF
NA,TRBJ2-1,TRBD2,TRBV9,TGTGCCAGCAGCGTAGGACTAGCGGACTACAATGAGCAGTTCTTC,CASSVGLADYNEQFF
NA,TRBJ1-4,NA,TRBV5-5,TGTGCCAGCAGCGGTCGGTCCAGCCTCTCGAGAGGGACTAATGAAAAACTGTTTTTT,CASSGRSSLSRGTNEKLFF
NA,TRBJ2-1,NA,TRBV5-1,TGCGCCAGCAGCTTGAATCTAGGCCTCAATGAGCAGTTCTTC,CASSLNLGLNEQFF
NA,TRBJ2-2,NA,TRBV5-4,TGTGCCAGCAGCTTGGGGACAGACTTCACCGGGGAGCTGTTTTTT,CASSLGTDFTGELFF
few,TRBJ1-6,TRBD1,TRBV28,TGTGCCAGCAGGCGGGGACAGGGGCGATCACCCCTCCACTTT,CASRRGQGRSPLHF
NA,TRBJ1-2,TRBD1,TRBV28,TGTGCCAGCAGTTCGCACAGGGGGCGGTATGGCTACACCTTC,CASSSHRGRYGYTF
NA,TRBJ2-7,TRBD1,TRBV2,TGTGCCAGCATCAGACAGGGGGCGTCCTACGAGCAGTACTTC,CASIRQGASYEQYF
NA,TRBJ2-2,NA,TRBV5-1,TGCGCCAGCAGCCCGATGGGGGGCGGGGAGCTGTTTTTT,CASSPMGGGELFF
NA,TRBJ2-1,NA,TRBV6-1,TGTGCCAGCAGTGGGGGGGGGCAAAGGAATGAGCAGTTCTTC,CASSGGGQRNEQFF
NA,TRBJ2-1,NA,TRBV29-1,TGCAGCGTTGAAGATCTTCACGGGAGCTCCTACAATGAGCAGTTCTTC,CSVEDLHGSSYNEQFF
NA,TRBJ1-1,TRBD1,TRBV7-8,TGTGCCAGTAGATTAAATGCAGGGGGATTTAGGACTGAAGCTTTCTTT,CASRLNAGGFRTEAFF